This passage covers 14 T cell receptor beta chains from one sample sequenced in a study of human T cells and chemical hapten exposure. MiXCR, applied by TCRdb to the RACE reads, yields one record per CDR3 protein. The sample holds about 380,000 distinct CDR3 sequences, roughly 5.3% seen once. Sample time point: pre-sensitization, week 0. Treatment described: therapeutic diphenylcyclopropenone sensitization with weekly scalp DPC. The sequenced sample was whole blood, obtained in connection with sensitization to the hapten diphenylcyclopropenone (DPC). Receptor source: a woman between 50 and 59 years old with alopecia areata. Some clones in this sample may be carry-over from other donors' samples.

The table lists this clonotype with many counts. V gene TRBV7-2 combines with J gene TRBJ2-1, with a possible D match to TRBD2 (6 bases). Trimming took off 3 bases at V and 2 bases at J, with 11 bases between the two ends. Germline V lookup: CDR1 SGHTA, CDR2 FQGNSA. The CDR3 has 15 residues. CDR3 in DNA: TGTGCCAGCAGCTTTCGCGGGAATGCCTACAATGAGCAGTTCTTC. It is translated as CASSFRGNAYNEQFF.

This clonotype was seen a handful of times. This rearrangement joins TRBV6-5 to TRBJ1-2; 10 bases match TRBD1. This CDR3 region has 14 residues. Germline V gene data show CDR1 as MNHEY and CDR2 as SVGAGI. V lost 6 bases and J lost 8; bases outside the gene matches: 9. CDR3 in amino acids: CASSLGTGEGGYTF. In nucleotides, the CDR3 is TGTGCCAGCAGCCTAGGGACAGGGGAAGGCGGCTACACCTTC.

This clonotype came up many times. The J gene is TRBJ2-2, the V gene TRBV27; 7 bases map to TRBD1. CDR3 length: 16 residues. The junction had 8 bases not matched to a gene; V was cut back by 7 bases and J by 0 bases. Germline CDR1 is MNHEY and CDR2 is SMNVEV (reference sequence). CDR3 sequence: CASIGTEGPNTGELFF. The CDR3 nucleotides are TGTGCCAGCATCGGGACAGAGGGACCGAACACCGGGGAGCTGTTTTTT.

This clonotype has only a few counts. The gene calls are TRBV20-1 and TRBJ2-1; TRBD2 matches 11 bases. After removal of 1 base from V and 8 bases from J, the junction contained 10 bases not matched to a gene. Per the germline V gene, CDR1 is DFQATT and CDR2 is SNEGSKA (reference sequence). The CDR3 covers 16 residues. CDR3 nucleotide sequence: TGCAGTGCTAGAGTTAGCGAGACTAGCGGGATTGATGAGCAGTTCTTC. It encodes CSARVSETSGIDEQFF.

The rearrangement joins TRBV29-1 to TRBJ1-1, with TRBD1 identical over 8 bases. Germline loops: CDR1 SQVTM, CDR2 ANQGSEA. The CDR3 is 12 residues long. V lost 4 bases, J lost 8 bases, and 6 bases stayed unmatched. CDR3 sequence: CSVVQGQGEAFF. The CDR3 DNA sequence: TGCAGCGTTGTTCAAGGACAGGGAGAAGCTTTCTTT.

This clonotype showed up many times. This chain links TRBV6-1 with TRBJ1-1, with 10 bases aligning to TRBD1. Per the germline V gene, CDR1 is MNHNS and CDR2 is SASEGT. CDR3 length: 15 residues. V trimming: 4 bases; J trimming: 4 bases; junction bases outside the gene matches: 6. In DNA, the CDR3 is TGTGCCAGCAGTGCTACCGGGACAGGGGCCACTGAAGCTTTCTTT. This translates into CASSATGTGATEAFF.

This clonotype appeared a few times. This chain uses TRBV2 with TRBJ1-4; D is unresolved. Germline values: CDR1 SNHLY, CDR2 FYNNEI. CDR3 size: 14 residues. The V gene lost 6 bases and the J gene lost 4 bases, with 12 bases spanning the gap. In DNA form, the CDR3 reads TGTGCCAGCAGCTTCGGCGGGGATAATGAAAAACTGTTTTTT. It yields the protein CASSFGGDNEKLFF.

CDR3 in DNA: TGTGCCAGCAGCTCCACGACAGGGGATGCTGAAGCTTTCTTT. This translates into CASSSTTGDAEAFF. The V call is TRBV7-9, the J call TRBJ1-1; 8 nucleotides align to TRBD1. CDR1 and CDR2 (germline): SEHNR, FQNEAQ (reference sequence). The CDR3 covers 14 residues. V was pared by 4 bases and J by 6 bases, with 7 bases of the junction left unmatched.

This rearrangement joins TRBV2 to TRBJ2-7; D not resolved. The CDR3 length is 13 residues. CDR1 is SNHLY and CDR2 is FYNNEI in the germline V gene. Deletions cut 3 bases from V and 2 bases from J, with 8 bases between. CDR3 sequence (DNA): TGTGCCAGCAGTGAGAGGTCCACCTACGAGCAGTACTTC. Residues: CASSERSTYEQYF.

This clonotype was seen at least ten times. The chain couples TRBV12-3 or TRBV12-4 to TRBJ1-5, with 7 bases aligning to TRBD1. CDR3 length equals 14 residues. V gave up 4 bases and J gave up 6 bases; unmatched junction bases: 6. The CDR3 spells CASSSLGQSQPQHF. CDR3 bases: TGTGCCAGCAGTTCCCTGGGACAGTCTCAGCCCCAGCATTTT.

In this sample, this clonotype turned up a few times. The rearrangement uses TRBV2 and TRBJ2-1; D is perhaps TRBD1 (7 bases). V was pared by 7 bases and J by 8 bases, with 24 bases between. The CDR3 length is 16 residues. Germline V gene data show CDR1 as SNHLY and CDR2 as FYNNEI. CDR3 sequence: CASIPRGTGYLDEQFF. The CDR3 DNA reads TGTGCCAGCATTCCCAGGGGGACTGGGTATTTAGATGAGCAGTTCTTC.

This chain links TRBV3-1 with TRBJ1-1, with 7 nucleotides matching TRBD1. The CDR3 loop spans 14 amino acids. With V trimmed by 6 bases and J by 5 bases, 9 bases remained unmatched. The germline V gene has CDR1 LGHDT and CDR2 YNNKEL (reference sequence). DNA of the CDR3: TGTGCCAGCAGTTTCCAGGGGGGGAAGACTGAAGCTTTCTTT. Its protein is CASSFQGGKTEAFF.

This clonotype was seen only a few times. V is TRBV7-2 and J is TRBJ2-3, with unresolved D. Trimming shortened V by 1 base and J by 4 bases, and 9 bases separated the two germline ends. CDR3 length: 14 residues. Looked up from germline, CDR1 is SGHTA and CDR2 is FQGNSA. CDR3 nucleotides: TGTGCCAGCAGCTTAGGGAATCGTCCAGATACGCAGTATTTT. Its protein is CASSLGNRPDTQYF.

The chain is built from TRBV29-1 and TRBJ1-1; the match to TRBD1 covers 9 bases. Germline V gene sequence: CDR1 SQVTM, CDR2 ANQGSEA. This CDR3 is 15 amino acids long. Trimming took 4 bases from V and 5 from J; bases not matched to a gene: 11. The CDR3 DNA is TGCAGCGTTGGGGACACGGACAGGGGTAGGACTGAAGCTTTCTTT. This encodes CSVGDTDRGRTEAFF.